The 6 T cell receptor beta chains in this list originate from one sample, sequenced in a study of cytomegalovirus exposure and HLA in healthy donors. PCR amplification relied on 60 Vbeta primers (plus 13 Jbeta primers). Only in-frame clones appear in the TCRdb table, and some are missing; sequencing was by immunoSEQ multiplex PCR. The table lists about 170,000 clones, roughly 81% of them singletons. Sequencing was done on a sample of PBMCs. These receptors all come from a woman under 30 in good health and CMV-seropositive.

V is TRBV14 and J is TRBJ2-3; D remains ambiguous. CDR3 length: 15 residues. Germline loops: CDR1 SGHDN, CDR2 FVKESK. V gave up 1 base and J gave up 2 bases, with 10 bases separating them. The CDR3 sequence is CASSQGHYITDTQYF. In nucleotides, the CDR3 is TGTGCCAGCAGCCAAGGACATTATATCACAGATACGCAGTATTTT.

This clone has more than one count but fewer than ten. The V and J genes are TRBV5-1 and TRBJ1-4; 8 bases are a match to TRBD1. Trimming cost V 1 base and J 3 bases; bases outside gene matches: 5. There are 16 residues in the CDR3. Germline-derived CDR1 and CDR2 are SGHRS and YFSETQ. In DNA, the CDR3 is TGCGCCAGCAGCTTGCTGTCGACAGGGGCTAATGAAAAACTGTTTTTT. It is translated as CASSLLSTGANEKLFF.

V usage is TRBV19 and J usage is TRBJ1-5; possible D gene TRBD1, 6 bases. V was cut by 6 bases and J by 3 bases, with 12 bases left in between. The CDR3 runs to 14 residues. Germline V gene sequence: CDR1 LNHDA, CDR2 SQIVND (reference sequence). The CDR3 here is CASSHGTNNQPQHF. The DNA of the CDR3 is TGTGCCAGTAGCCACGGGACAAACAATCAGCCCCAGCATTTT. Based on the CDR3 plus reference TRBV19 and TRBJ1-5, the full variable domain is DGGITQSPKYLFRKEGQNVTLSCEQNLNHDAMYWYRQDPGQGLRLIYYSQIVNDFQKGDIAEGYSVSREKKESFPLTVTSAQKNPTAFYLCASSHGTNNQPQHFGDGTRLSIL.

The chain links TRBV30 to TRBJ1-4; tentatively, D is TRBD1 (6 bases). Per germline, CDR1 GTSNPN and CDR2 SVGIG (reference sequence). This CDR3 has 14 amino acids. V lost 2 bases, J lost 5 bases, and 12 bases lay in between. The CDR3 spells CAWSPGDWNEKLFF. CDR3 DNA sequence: TGTGCCTGGAGTCCAGGGGATTGGAATGAAAAACTGTTTTTT.

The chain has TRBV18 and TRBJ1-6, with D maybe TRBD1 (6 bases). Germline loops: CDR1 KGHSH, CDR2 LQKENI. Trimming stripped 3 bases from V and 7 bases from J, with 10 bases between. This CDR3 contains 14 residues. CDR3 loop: CASSPGTTNSPLHF. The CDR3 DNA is TGTGCCAGCTCACCCGGGACAACCAATTCACCCCTCCACTTT.

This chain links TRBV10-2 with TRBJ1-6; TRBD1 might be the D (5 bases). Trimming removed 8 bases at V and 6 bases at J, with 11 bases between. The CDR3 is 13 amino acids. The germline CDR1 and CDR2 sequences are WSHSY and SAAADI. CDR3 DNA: TGCGCCAGCGGGGGGACGGTTAATTCACCCCTCCACTTT. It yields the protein CASGGTVNSPLHF.